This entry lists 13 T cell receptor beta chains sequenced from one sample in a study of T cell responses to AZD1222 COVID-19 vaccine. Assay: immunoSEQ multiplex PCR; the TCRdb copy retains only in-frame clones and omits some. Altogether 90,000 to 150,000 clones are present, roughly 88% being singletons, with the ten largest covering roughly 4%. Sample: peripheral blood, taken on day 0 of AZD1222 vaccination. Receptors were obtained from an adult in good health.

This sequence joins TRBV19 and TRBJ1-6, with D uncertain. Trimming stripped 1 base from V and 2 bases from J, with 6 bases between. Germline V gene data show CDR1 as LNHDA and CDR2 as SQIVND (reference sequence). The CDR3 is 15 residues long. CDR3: CASSIGGTYNSPLHF. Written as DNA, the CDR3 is TGTGCCAGTAGTATAGGGGGAACCTATAATTCACCCCTCCACTTT. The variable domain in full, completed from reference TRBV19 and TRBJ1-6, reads DGGITQSPKYLFRKEGQNVTLSCEQNLNHDAMYWYRQDPGQGLRLIYYSQIVNDFQKGDIAEGYSVSREKKESFPLTVTSAQKNPTAFYLCASSIGGTYNSPLHFGNGTRLTVT.

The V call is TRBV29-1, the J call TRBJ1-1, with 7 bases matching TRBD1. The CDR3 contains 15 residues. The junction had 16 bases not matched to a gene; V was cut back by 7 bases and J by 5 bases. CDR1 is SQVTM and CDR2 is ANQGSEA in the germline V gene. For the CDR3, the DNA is TGCAGCGCCTCACCTGTGACAGGGAAGGGTACTGAAGCTTTCTTT. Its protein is CSASPVTGKGTEAFF.

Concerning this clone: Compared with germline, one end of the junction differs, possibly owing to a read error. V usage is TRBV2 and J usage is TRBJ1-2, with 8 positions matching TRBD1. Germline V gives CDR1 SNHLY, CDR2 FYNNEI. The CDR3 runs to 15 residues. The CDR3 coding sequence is TGTGCCAGCAGTGAAGTCTTTACAGGGGGATATGGCCACACCTTC. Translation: CASSEVFTGGYGHTF.

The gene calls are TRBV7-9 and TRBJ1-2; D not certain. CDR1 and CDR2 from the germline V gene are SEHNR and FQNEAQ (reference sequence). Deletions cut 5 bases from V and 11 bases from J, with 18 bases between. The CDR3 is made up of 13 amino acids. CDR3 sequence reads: CASSIDPTGRYTF. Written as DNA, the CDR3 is TGTGCCAGCAGCATCGACCCCACGGGCCGATACACCTTC.

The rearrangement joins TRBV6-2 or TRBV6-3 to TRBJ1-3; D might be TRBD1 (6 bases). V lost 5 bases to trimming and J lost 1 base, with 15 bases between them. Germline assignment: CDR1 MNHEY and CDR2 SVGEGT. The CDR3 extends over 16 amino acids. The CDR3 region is CASSRATGLSGNTIYF. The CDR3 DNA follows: TGTGCCAGCAGTCGCGCGACAGGCCTATCTGGAAACACCATATATTTT.

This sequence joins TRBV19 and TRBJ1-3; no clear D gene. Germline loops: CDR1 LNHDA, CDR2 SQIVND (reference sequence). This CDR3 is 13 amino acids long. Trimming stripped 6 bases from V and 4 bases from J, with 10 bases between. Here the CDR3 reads CASRTSSGNTIYF. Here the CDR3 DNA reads TGTGCCAGTAGGACGAGCTCCGGAAACACCATATATTTT.

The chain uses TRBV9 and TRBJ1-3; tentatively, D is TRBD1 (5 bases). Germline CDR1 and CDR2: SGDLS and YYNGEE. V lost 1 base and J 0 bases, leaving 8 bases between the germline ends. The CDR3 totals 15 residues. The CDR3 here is CASSVMGGSGNTIYF. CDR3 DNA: TGTGCCAGCAGCGTAATGGGGGGCTCTGGAAACACCATATATTTT.

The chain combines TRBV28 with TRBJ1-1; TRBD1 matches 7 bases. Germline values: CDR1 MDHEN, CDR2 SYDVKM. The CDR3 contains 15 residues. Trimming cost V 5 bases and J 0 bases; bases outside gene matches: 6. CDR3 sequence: CASSGGGGMNTEAFF. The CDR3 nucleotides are TGTGCCAGCAGTGGAGGGGGCGGGATGAACACTGAAGCTTTCTTT.

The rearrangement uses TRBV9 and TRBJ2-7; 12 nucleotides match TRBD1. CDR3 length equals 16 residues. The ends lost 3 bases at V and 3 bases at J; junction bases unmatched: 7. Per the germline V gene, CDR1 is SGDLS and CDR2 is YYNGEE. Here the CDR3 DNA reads TGTGCCAGCAGCGGAACCGGGACAGGGGGCGTCTACGAGCAGTACTTC. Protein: CASSGTGTGGVYEQYF.

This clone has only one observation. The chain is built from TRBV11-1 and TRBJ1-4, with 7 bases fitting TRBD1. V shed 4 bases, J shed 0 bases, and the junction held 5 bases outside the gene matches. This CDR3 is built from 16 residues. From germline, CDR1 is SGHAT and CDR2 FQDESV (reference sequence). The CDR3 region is CASSSGQPSTNEKLFF. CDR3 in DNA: TGTGCCAGCAGCTCGGGACAGCCCTCAACTAATGAAAAACTGTTTTTT. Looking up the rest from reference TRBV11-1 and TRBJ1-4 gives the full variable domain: EAEVAQSPRYKITEKSQAVAFWCDPISGHATLYWYRQILGQGPELLVQFQDESVVDDSQLPKDRFSAERLKGVDSTLKIQPAELGDSAMYLCASSSGQPSTNEKLFFGSGTQLSVL.

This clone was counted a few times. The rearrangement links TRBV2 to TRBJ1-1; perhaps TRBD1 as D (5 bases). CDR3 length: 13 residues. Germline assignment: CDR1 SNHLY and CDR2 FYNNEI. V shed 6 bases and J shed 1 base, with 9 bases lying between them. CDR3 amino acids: CASSPQGNTEAFF. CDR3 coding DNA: TGTGCCAGCAGCCCGCAGGGGAACACTGAAGCTTTCTTT. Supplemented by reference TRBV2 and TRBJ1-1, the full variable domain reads EPEVTQTPSHQVTQMGQEVILRCVPISNHLYFYWYRQILGQKVEFLVSFYNNEISEKSEIFDDQFSVERPDGSNFTLKIRSTKLEDSAMYFCASSPQGNTEAFFGQGTRLTVV.

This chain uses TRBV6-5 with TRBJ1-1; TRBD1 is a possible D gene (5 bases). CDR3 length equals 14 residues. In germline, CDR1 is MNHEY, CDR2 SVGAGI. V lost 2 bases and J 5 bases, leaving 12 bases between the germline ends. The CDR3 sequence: CASSYGTLGTEAFF. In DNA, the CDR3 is TGTGCCAGCAGTTACGGGACCTTGGGAACTGAAGCTTTCTTT.

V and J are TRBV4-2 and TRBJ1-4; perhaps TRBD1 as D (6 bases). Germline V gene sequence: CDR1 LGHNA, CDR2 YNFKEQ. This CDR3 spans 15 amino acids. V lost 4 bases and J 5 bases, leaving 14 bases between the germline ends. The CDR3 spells CASSLPGAENEKLFF. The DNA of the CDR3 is TGTGCCAGCAGCCTCCCGGGGGCCGAAAATGAAAAACTGTTTTTT.